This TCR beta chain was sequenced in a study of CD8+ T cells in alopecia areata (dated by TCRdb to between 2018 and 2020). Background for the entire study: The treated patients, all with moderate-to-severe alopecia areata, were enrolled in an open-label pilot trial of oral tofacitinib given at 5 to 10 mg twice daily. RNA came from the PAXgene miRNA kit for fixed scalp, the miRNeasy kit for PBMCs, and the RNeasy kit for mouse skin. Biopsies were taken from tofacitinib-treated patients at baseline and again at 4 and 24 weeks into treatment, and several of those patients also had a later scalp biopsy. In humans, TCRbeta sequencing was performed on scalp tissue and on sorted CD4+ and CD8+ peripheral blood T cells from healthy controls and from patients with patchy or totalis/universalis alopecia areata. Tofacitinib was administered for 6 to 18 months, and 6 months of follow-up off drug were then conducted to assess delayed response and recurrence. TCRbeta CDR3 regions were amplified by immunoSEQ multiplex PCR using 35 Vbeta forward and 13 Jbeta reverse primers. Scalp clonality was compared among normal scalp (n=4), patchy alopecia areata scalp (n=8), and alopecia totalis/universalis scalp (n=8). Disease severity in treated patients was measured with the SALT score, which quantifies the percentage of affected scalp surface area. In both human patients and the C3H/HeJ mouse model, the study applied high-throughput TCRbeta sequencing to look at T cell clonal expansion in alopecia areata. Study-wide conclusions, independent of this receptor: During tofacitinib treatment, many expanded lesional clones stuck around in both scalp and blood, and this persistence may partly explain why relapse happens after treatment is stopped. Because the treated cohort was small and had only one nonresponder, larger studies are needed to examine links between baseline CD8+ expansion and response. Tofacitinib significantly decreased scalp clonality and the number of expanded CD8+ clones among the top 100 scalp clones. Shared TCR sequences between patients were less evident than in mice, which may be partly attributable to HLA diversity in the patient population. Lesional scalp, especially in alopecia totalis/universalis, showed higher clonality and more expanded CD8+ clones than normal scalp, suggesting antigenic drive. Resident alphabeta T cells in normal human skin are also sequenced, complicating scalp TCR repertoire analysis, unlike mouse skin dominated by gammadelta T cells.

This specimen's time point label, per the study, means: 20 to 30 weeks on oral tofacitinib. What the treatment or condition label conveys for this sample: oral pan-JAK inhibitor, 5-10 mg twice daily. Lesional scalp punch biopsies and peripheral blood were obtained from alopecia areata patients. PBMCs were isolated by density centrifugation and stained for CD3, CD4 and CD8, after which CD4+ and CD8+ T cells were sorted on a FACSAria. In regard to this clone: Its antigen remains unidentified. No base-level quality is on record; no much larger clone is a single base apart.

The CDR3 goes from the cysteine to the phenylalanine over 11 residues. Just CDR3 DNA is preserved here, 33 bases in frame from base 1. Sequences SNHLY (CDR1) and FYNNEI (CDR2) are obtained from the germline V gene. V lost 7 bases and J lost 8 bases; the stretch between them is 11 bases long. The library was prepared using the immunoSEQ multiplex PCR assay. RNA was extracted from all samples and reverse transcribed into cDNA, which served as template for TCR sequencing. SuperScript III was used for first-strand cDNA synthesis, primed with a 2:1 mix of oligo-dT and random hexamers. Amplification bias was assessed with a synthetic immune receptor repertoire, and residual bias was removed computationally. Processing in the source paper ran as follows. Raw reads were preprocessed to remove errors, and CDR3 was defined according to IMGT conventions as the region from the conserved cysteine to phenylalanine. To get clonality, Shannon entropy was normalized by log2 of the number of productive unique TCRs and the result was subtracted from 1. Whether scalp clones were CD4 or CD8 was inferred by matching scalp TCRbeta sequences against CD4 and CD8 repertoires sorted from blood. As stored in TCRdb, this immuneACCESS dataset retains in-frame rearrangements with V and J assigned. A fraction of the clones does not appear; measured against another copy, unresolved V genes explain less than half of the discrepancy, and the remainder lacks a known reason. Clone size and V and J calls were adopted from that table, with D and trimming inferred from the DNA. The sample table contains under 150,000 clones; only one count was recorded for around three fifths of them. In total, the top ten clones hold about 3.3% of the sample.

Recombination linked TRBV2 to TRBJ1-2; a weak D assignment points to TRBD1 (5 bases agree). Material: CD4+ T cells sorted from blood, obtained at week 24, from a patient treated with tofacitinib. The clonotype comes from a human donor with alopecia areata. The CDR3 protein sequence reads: CASTRGLGYTF. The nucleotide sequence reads TGTGCCAGCACGAGGGGCCTGGGCTACACCTTC. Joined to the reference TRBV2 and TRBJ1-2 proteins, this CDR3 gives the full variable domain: EPEVTQTPSHQVTQMGQEVILRCVPISNHLYFYWYRQILGQKVEFLVSFYNNEISEKSEIFDDQFSVERPDGSNFTLKIRSTKLEDSAMYFCASTRGLGYTFGSGTRLTVV.